Following are 5 T cell receptor beta chains from one sample sequenced in a study of beta chain features in type 1 diabetes. Sequencing targeted expressed TCRB transcripts, as all isolated RNA had been reverse transcribed. This table comes from immunoSEQ multiplex PCR, and its TCRdb copy is limited to in-frame clones, with some not included. Of roughly 610,000 clones listed, less than 20% are singletons. Sequencing was performed on naive CD4+ T cells from blood. The receptor set was obtained from a young man in good health.

A few counts support this clone. This chain links TRBV18 with TRBJ2-7; D might be TRBD1 (5 bases). The CDR3 has 15 residues. CDR1 is KGHSH and CDR2 is LQKENI in the germline V gene. Trimming removed 0 bases at V and 7 bases at J, with 16 bases between. This CDR3 is CASSPPTLDRREQYF. In DNA form, the CDR3 reads TGTGCCAGCTCACCACCCACACTCGACAGAAGGGAGCAGTACTTC.

This clone appeared a few times. The rearrangement uses TRBV10-3 and TRBJ1-1; 10 bases are a match to TRBD1. Germline CDR1 reads ENHRY; CDR2 reads SYGVKD. The CDR3 has 16 residues. Losses at the gene ends were 4 bases for V and 1 base for J; bases not matched to a gene: 6. The CDR3 DNA reads TGTGCCATCAGTGTTGGGACAGGGGCCGGGAACACTGAAGCTTTCTTT. This translates into CAISVGTGAGNTEAFF.

A note on this clone: This same CDR3 is encoded by further DNA sequences in the sample. The rearrangement uses TRBV9 and TRBJ2-1; 13 bases line up with TRBD2. This CDR3 comprises 17 residues. Losses at the gene ends were 4 bases for V and 2 bases for J; bases not matched to a gene: 6. CDR1 and CDR2 from the germline V gene are SGDLS and YYNGEE. CDR3 DNA: TGTGCCAGCAGCTTCCGACTAGCGGGAGGCACCTACAATGAGCAGTTCTTC. Translating gives CASSFRLAGGTYNEQFF.

This clone came up a few times. Other DNA sequences in the same sample also yield this CDR3. The CDR3 DNA is TGCGCCAGCAGCCTGGGGACAGGGGACACTGAAGCTTTCTTT. It translates to CASSLGTGDTEAFF. This rearrangement joins TRBV5-1 to TRBJ1-1, with TRBD1 identical over 10 bases. CDR1 and CDR2 from the germline V gene are SGHRS and YFSETQ. Losses at the gene ends were 4 bases for V and 3 bases for J; bases not matched to a gene: 3. CDR3 length: 14 residues.

The table lists this clone with a few counts. J is TRBJ1-2 and V is TRBV5-8, with 11 nucleotides matching TRBD1. After removal of 5 bases from V and 7 bases from J, the junction contained 4 bases not matched to a gene. Germline V gene data show CDR1 as SGHTS and CDR2 as YDEGEE. The CDR3 is made up of 13 amino acids. This chain's CDR3 is CASRDRGQIGYTF. CDR3 sequence (DNA): TGTGCCAGCAGGGACAGGGGGCAGATTGGCTACACCTTC.